This TCR beta chain came from a study of T cells in Graves' hyperthyroidism and ophthalmopathy. V was clipped by 1 base and J by 3 bases, with 10 bases between them. CDR3 size: 13 residues. Germline loops: CDR1 DFQATT, CDR2 SNEGSKA (reference sequence). This clonotype was found a few times. The TCR beta CDR3 regions underwent amplification using RNA transcripts as the source. TCR CDR3 regions were first amplified by RT-PCR with HTBI primers. TCRdb independently ran MiXCR on the multiplex PCR reads; one entry per CDR3 protein. The repertoire holds 300,000 to 350,000 distinct CDR3 sequences, with over 15% as singletons.

This clonotype originated in a man aged 30 to 45 with Graves' hyperthyroidism. Source material: blood. This chain links TRBV20-1 with TRBJ2-7; D not certain. The CDR3, as DNA: TGCAGTGCTAGAGTCGGTGGGAACTACGAGCAGTACTTC. This encodes CSARVGGNYEQYF.